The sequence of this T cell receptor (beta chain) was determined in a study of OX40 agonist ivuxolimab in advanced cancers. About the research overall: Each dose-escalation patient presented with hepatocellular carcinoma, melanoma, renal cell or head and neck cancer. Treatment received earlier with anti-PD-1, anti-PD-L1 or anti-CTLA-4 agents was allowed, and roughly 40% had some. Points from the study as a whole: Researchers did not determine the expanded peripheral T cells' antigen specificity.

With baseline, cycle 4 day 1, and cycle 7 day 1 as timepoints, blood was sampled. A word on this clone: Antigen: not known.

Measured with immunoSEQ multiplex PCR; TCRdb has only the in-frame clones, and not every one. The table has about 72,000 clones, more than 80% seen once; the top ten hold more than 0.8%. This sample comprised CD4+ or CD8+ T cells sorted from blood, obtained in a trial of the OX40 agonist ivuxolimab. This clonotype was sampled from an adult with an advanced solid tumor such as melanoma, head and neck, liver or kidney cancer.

CDR3 DNA sequence: TGTGCCAGTAGTATAAGAGGGGTGAACACTGAAGCTTTCTTT. As protein: CASSIRGVNTEAFF. The chain combines TRBV19 with TRBJ1-1; D is perhaps TRBD1 (5 bases). The CDR3 has 14 residues. Trimming pared 2 bases from V and 0 bases from J, leaving 7 bases between. Germline loops: CDR1 LNHDA, CDR2 SQIVND (reference sequence).